The subject of this entry is one T cell receptor beta chain. As yet, its antigen is unknown. Assay used: immunoSEQ multiplex PCR; TCRdb lists only in-frame clones, some missing. The data contain 29,000 or so clones, about three quarters of them seen just once; the ten biggest clones take up 20% to 25%. The CDR3 has 13 residues. After removal of 5 bases from V and 6 bases from J, the junction contained 4 bases not matched to a gene. Germline V gives CDR1 SGHNT, CDR2 YENEEA. This entry belongs to a study of CD4 T cells in relation to SARS-CoV-2 and coronaviruses. General study results and limits: Samples before the pandemic and after infection were not matched within any donor.

The unexposed donors gave CD4+ T cells in about 2011-2019, prior to COVID-19. The cells were cultured for about ten days before CD4+ T cells were isolated. Each well had approximately 2.1 million PBMCs in around 5% human AB serum with IL-2. Fresh IL-2 medium replaced half the medium on days 3 and 7. This clonotype originated in a human donor in good health. Specimen: CD4+ T cells from PBMCs, cultured in vitro. The chain combines TRBV11-3 with TRBJ2-1, with 7 bases that match TRBD1. This chain's CDR3 is CASSPTGFNEQFF. DNA of the CDR3: TGTGCCAGCAGCCCGACAGGGTTCAATGAGCAGTTCTTC.